This T cell receptor (beta chain) emerged from a study of blood T cell repertoires in COVID-19. Study-wide background: Researchers got acute and convalescent COVID-19 samples from the United States, Italy and Spain.

Trimming at V came to 6 bases and at J to 6 bases, leaving 9 bases not matched to a gene. The germline CDR1 and CDR2 sequences are MNHEY and SVGAGI. This CDR3 is 15 amino acids long. TCRdb keeps only in-frame clones here, not all; method: immunoSEQ multiplex PCR. The sample holds 200,000 to 250,000 clones, 70% to 90% seen once. The TCR was taken from a man aged 80 or over with acute or convalescent COVID-19. The sample consisted of peripheral blood. V is TRBV6-5 and J is TRBJ2-2, with TRBD1 identical over 8 bases. CDR3 region: CASRYDRGKAGELFF. CDR3 sequence (DNA): TGTGCCAGCAGATATGACAGGGGCAAGGCCGGGGAGCTGTTTTTT.